Below are 5 T cell receptor beta chains sequenced from a single sample in a study of Ad26.COV2.S vaccination and SARS-CoV-2 variants. Some clones are missing from TCRdb's copy, which holds only in-frame ones; the method was immunoSEQ multiplex PCR. Among roughly 350,000 clones listed, about nine tenths were seen once. The treatment here: about 20 received Ad26.COV2.S at low or high dose, single or two shots; 5 received placebo; per-sample allocation not given. Sample collection was performed on day 63 after the first vaccine or placebo injection. Sequences were derived from peripheral blood, sampled in a trial of Ad26.COV2.S vaccine versus placebo. These receptors were obtained from a person between 18 and 59 years old who received the Ad26.COV2.S COVID-19 vaccine or a placebo.

The rearrangement joins TRBV30 to TRBJ1-1, with 7 bases fitting TRBD1. The junction had 13 bases not matched to a gene; V was cut back by 6 bases and J by 3 bases. Germline CDR1 and CDR2: GTSNPN and SVGIG (reference sequence). The CDR3 extends over 15 amino acids. Here the CDR3 reads CACQGGGGGDTEAFF. The CDR3 DNA reads as TGTGCCTGTCAAGGGGGCGGAGGGGGGGACACTGAAGCTTTCTTT.

The V call is TRBV10-2, the J call TRBJ2-1; D perhaps matches TRBD1 (5 bases). The CDR3 totals 15 residues. The ends were cut back, 4 bases at V and 2 bases at J, with 12 bases in the middle. The germline CDR1 and CDR2 sequences are WSHSY and SAAADI. The CDR3 loop is CASSVQPGTYNEQFF. As DNA, the CDR3 is TGCGCCAGCAGTGTTCAGCCAGGGACCTACAATGAGCAGTTCTTC.

This clone was recorded only once. J is TRBJ2-3 and V is TRBV6-5, with a tentative D call TRBD2 (6 bases). Germline CDR1 MNHEY, CDR2 SVGAGI. The V end was cut by 0 bases, the J end by 0 bases, with 10 bases between. The CDR3 totals 16 residues. The CDR3 bases are TGTGCCAGCAGTTACTCTGGGCGGGGAAGCACAGATACGCAGTATTTT. Amino acids: CASSYSGRGSTDTQYF.

Regarding this clone: This sequence may be a read error, since a much larger clone differs from it by one base. The identical CDR3 is also encoded by other nucleotide sequences in the sample. V gene TRBV7-9 combines with J gene TRBJ1-1, with TRBD1 as a possible D gene (6 bases). From germline, CDR1 is SEHNR and CDR2 FQNEAQ (reference sequence). The CDR3 covers 13 residues. Trimming stripped 3 bases from V and 4 bases from J, with 9 bases between. CDR3 loop: CASSLEGGTEAFF. The CDR3 nucleotides read TGTGCCAGCAGCTTGGAGGGGGGCACTGAAGCTTTCTTT.

The CDR3 nucleotides read TGTGCCAGCAGTGACCCGGGACAGGGTGCAGTGGACGAGCAGTACTTC. Translation: CASSDPGQGAVDEQYF. V gene TRBV6-4 combines with J gene TRBJ2-7, with 9 bases that match TRBD1. The CDR3 sequence is 16 residues long. Germline V gene sequence: CDR1 MRHNA, CDR2 SNTAGT. V was clipped by 2 bases and J by 5 bases; unmatched bases: 10.